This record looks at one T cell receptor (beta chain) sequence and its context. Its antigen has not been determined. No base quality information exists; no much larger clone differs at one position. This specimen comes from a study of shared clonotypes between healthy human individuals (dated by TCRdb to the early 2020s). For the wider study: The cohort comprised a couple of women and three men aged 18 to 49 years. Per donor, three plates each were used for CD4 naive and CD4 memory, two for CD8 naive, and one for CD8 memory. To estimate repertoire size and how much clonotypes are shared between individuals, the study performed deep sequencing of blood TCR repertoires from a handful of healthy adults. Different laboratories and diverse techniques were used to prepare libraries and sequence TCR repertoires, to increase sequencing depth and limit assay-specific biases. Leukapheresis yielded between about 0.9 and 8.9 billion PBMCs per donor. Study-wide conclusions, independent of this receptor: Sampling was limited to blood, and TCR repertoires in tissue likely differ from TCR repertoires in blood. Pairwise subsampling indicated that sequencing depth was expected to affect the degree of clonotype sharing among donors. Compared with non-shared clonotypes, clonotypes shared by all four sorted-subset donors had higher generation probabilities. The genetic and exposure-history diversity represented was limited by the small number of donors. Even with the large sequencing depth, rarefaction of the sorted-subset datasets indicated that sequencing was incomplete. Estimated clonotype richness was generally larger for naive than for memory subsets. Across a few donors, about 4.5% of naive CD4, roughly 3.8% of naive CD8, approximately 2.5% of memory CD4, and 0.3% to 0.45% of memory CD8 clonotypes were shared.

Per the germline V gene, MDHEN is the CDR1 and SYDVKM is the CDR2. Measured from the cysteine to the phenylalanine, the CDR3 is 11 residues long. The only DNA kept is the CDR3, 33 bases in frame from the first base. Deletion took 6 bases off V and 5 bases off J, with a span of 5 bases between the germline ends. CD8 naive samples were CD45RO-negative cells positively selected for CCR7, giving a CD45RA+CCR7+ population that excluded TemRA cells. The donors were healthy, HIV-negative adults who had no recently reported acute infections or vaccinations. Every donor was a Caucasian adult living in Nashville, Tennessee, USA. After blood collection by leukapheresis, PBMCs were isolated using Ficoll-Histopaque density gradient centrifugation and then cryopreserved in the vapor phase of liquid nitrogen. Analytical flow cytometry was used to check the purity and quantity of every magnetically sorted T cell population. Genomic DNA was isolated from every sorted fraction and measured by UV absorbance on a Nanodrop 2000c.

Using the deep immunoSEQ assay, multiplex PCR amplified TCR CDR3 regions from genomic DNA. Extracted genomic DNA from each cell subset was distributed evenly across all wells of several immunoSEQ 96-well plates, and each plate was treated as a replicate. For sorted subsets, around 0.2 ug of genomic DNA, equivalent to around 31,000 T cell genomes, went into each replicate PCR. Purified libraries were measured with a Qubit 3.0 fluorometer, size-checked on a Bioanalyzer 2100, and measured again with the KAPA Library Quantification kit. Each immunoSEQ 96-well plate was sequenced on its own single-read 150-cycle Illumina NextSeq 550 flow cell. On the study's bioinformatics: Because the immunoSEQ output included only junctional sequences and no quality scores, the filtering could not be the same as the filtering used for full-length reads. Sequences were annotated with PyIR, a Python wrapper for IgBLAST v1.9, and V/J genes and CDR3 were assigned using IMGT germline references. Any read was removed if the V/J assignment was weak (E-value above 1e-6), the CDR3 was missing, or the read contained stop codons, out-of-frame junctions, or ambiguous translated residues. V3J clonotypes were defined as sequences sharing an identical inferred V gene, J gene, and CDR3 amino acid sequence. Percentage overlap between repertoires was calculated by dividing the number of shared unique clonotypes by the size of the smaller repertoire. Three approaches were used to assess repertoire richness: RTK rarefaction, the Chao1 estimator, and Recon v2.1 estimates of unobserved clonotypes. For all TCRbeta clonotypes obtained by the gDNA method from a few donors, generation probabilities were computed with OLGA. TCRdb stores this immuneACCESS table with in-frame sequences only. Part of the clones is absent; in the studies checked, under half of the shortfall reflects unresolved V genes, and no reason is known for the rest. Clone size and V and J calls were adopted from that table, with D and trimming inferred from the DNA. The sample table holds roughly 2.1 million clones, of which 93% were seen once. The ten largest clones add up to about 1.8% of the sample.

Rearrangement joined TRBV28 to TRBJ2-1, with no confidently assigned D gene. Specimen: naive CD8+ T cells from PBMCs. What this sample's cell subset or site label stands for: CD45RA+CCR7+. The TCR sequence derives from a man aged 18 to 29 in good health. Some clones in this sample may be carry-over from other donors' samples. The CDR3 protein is CASSLHNEQFF. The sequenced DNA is TGTGCCAGCAGCCTACACAATGAGCAGTTCTTC.